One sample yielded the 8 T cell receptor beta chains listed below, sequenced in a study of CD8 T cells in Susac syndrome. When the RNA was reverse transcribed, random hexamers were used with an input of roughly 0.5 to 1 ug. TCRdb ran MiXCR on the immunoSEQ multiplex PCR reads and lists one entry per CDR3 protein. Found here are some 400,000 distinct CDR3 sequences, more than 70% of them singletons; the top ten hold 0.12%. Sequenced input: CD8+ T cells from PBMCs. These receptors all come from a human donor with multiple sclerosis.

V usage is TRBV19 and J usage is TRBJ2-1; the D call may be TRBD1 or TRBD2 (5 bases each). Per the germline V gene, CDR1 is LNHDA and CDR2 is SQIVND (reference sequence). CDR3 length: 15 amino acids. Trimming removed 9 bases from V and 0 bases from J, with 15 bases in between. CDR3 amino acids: CASNFGGSSYNEQFF. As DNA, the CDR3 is TGTGCCAGCAACTTTGGGGGTAGCTCCTACAATGAGCAGTTCTTC.

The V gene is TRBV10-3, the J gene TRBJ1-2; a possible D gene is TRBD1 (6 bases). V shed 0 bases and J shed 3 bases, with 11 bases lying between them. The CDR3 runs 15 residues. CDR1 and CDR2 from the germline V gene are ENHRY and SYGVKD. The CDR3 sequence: CAISESIRTDYGYTF. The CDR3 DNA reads TGTGCCATCAGTGAGTCGATTAGGACAGACTATGGCTACACCTTC.

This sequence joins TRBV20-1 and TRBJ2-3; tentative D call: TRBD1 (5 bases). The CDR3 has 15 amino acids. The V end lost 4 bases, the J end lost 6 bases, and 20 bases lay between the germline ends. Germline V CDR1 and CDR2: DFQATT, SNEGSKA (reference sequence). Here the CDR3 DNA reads TGCAGTGCTACGTCTCCCCAGGGAAATTTTGATACGCAGTATTTT. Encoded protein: CSATSPQGNFDTQYF.

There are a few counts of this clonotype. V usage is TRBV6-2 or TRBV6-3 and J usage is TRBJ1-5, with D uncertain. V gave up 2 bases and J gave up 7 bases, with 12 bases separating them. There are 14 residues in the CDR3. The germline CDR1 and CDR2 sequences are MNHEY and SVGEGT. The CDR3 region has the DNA TGTGCCAGCAGTTACGCTCCCTTGGAGCAGCCCCAGCATTTT. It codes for CASSYAPLEQPQHF.

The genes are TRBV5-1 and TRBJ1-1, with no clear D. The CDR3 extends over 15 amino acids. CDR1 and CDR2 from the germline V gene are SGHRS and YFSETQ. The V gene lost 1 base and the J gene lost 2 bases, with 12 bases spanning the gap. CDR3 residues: CASSLTPDGNTEAFF. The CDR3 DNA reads TGCGCCAGCAGCTTGACGCCGGACGGTAACACTGAAGCTTTCTTT.

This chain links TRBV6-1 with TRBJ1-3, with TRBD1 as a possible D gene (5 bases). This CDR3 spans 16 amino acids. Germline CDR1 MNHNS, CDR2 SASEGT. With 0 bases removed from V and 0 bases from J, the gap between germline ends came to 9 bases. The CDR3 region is CASSEAWTLSGNTIYF. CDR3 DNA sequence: TGTGCCAGCAGTGAAGCCTGGACACTCTCTGGAAACACCATATATTTT.

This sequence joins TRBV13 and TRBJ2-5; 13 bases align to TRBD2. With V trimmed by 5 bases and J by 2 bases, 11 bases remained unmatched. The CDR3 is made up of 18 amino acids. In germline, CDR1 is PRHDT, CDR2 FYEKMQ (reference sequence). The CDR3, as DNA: TGTGCCAGCAGCCAAATGACTAGCGGGGGGCGAATTCAAGAGACCCAGTACTTC. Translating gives CASSQMTSGGRIQETQYF.

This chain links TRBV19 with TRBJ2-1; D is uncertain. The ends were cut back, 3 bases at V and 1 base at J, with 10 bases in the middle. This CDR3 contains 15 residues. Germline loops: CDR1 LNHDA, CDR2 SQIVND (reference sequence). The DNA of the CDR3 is TGTGCCAGTAGTATCTCGGACGGTTCCTACAATGAGCAGTTCTTC. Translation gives CASSISDGSYNEQFF.